A selection of T cell receptor beta chains follows, all from one sample in a study of blood T cell repertoires in COVID-19. Profiling relied on immunoSEQ multiplex PCR, and the TCRdb table lists in-frame clones only, not all of them. The sample includes 200,000 to 250,000 clones, about 90% of them seen just once. The sequencing sample was made of PBMCs or T cells enriched from blood (not recorded which). The receptor set was obtained from a woman aged 25 to 39 who had been exposed to COVID-19. Each CDR3 is given with its conserved first and last residue. The D gene is left open where the match is weak. Expanded clones get a size class; other rows say once, few or many, or leave the size out.

NA	15	NA	TRBJ2-7	TRBV11-2	CASSLRGLPLYEQYF	TGTGCCAGCAGCTTACGGGGACTGCCTCTCTACGAGCAGTACTTC
NA	15	NA	TRBJ1-6	TRBV6-1	CASSDYRTHNSPLHF	TGTGCCAGCAGTGATTATAGGACTCATAATTCACCCCTCCACTTT
NA	14	NA	TRBJ1-5	TRBV6-5	CASSYSGGAGPQHF	TGTGCCAGCAGTTACTCCGGGGGGGCAGGTCCCCAGCATTTT
NA	14	TRBD1	TRBJ1-2	TRBV2	CASSGAGQGYGYTF	TGTGCCAGCAGTGGAGCAGGACAGGGGTATGGCTACACCTTC
NA	15	TRBD2	TRBJ2-3	TRBV7-2	CASSLAGTSGRSQYF	TGTGCCAGCAGCTTAGCTGGGACTAGCGGGAGATCCCAGTATTTT
NA	17	NA	TRBJ1-1	TRBV4-1	CASSQASIAPLNTEAFF	TGCGCCAGCAGCCAGGCCTCCATCGCACCTCTGAACACTGAAGCTTTCTTT
NA	14	TRBD1	TRBJ1-2	TRBV5-6	CASSLGQGNYGYTF	TGTGCCAGCAGCTTGGGACAGGGCAACTATGGCTACACCTTC
NA	16	TRBD2	TRBJ2-1	TRBV11-2	CASSSRLAGGPYEQFF	TGTGCCAGCAGCTCTAGACTAGCGGGAGGGCCCTATGAGCAGTTCTTC
once	16	NA	TRBJ1-6	TRBV14	CASSQVGGHGDSPLHF	TGTGCCAGCAGCCAAGTCGGGGGGCACGGGGATTCACCCCTCCACTTT
NA	16	TRBD1	TRBJ2-7	TRBV7-9	CASSLLGTGSSYEQYF	TGTGCCAGCAGCTTATTAGGGACAGGGAGCTCCTACGAGCAGTACTTC
NA	12	NA	TRBJ2-1	TRBV3-1/TRBV3-2	CASSQVENEQFF	TGTGCCAGCAGCCAAGTGGAGAATGAGCAGTTCTTC
NA	10	NA	TRBJ2-3	TRBV12-3/TRBV12-4	CASSLGTQYF	TGTGCCAGCAGCCTCGGTACGCAGTATTTT
NA	14	NA	TRBJ1-1	TRBV6-5	CASSLAQIATEAFF	TGTGCCAGCAGCCTAGCCCAGATCGCCACTGAAGCTTTCTTT
NA	14	TRBD1	TRBJ1-2	TRBV27	CASSAYRGLYGYTF	TGTGCCAGCAGTGCCTACAGGGGGCTATATGGCTACACCTTC
once	16	NA	TRBJ2-5	TRBV4-1	CASSQVGGGLRETQYF	TGCGCCAGCAGCCAAGTGGGAGGGGGTCTCCGAGAGACCCAGTACTTC
once	16	TRBD2	TRBJ2-1	TRBV3-1/TRBV3-2	CASSSIAGGEYNEQFF	TGTGCCAGCAGCTCTATAGCGGGAGGGGAATACAATGAGCAGTTCTTC
NA	15	NA	TRBJ1-1	TRBV27	CASSLTLMVGTEAFF	TGTGCCAGCAGTTTAACCCTTATGGTCGGCACTGAAGCTTTCTTT
NA	13	NA	TRBJ1-1	TRBV4-1	CASSQERVTEAFF	TGCGCCAGCAGCCAAGAACGGGTCACTGAAGCTTTCTTT
NA	14	NA	TRBJ1-5	TRBV27	CASKLNPGNQPQHF	TGTGCCAGCAAACTTAACCCGGGGAATCAGCCCCAGCATTTT
few	14	NA	TRBJ2-3	TRBV7-6	CASSNRHSTDTQYF	TGTGCCAGCAGCAACCGACATAGCACAGATACGCAGTATTTT
NA	15	NA	TRBJ1-5	TRBV19	CASSSKPDSSQPQHF	TGTGCCAGTAGTTCCAAACCAGACAGTAGCCAGCCCCAGCATTTT
once	15	TRBD2	TRBJ2-1	TRBV5-1	CASSSSGSSYNEQFF	TGCGCCAGCAGCTCTAGCGGGAGCTCCTACAATGAGCAGTTCTTC
NA	16	TRBD2	TRBJ2-2	TRBV28	CASSEGLADYTGELFF	TGTGCCAGCAGCGAGGGACTAGCGGATTACACCGGGGAGCTGTTTTTT
NA	14	NA	TRBJ2-7	TRBV5-1	CASSFGQDTYEQYF	TGCGCCAGCAGCTTCGGCCAGGACACCTACGAGCAGTACTTC
NA	18	NA	TRBJ1-5	TRBV6-1	CASSEAPTGGLGIQPQHF	TGTGCCAGCAGTGAAGCTCCTACGGGGGGCCTTGGAATTCAGCCCCAGCATTTT
NA	14	TRBD1	TRBJ1-3	TRBV7-9	CASSPGQGGDTIYF	TGTGCCAGCAGCCCGGGACAGGGGGGGGACACCATATATTTT
few	16	TRBD1	TRBJ1-6	TRBV6-2/TRBV6-3	CASSYTGTGFYSPLHF	TGTGCCAGCAGTTACACCGGGACAGGGTTTTATTCACCCCTCCACTTT
NA	13	NA	TRBJ1-5	TRBV24-1	CATSDSLNQPQHF	TGTGCCACCAGTGATTCACTTAATCAGCCCCAGCATTTT
NA	12	TRBD2	TRBJ2-3	TRBV30	CAWSVLGLDKYF	TGTGCCTGGAGTGTACTCGGACTAGACAAGTATTTT
NA	14	TRBD1	TRBJ2-7	TRBV2	CASSELGGPYEQYF	TGTGCCAGCAGTGAACTAGGGGGCCCCTACGAGCAGTACTTC
NA	16	NA	TRBJ1-2	TRBV5-4	CASSLSPGLANYGYTF	TGTGCCAGCAGCTTGAGCCCGGGACTAGCTAACTATGGCTACACCTTC